This TCR beta chain was observed in a study of cytomegalovirus exposure and HLA in healthy donors. The CDR3 loop spans 15 amino acids. CDR1 is SGHDN, CDR2 FVKESK, per germline. The ends lost 4 bases at V and 7 bases at J; junction bases unmatched: 7. The PCR employed 60 Vbeta primers together with 13 Jbeta primers. Assay: immunoSEQ multiplex PCR; the TCRdb copy retains only in-frame clones and omits some. The sample includes fewer than 120,000 clones, 60% to 85% seen only once; the top ten take 1.3%. Whole-study results and caveats: Specific recognition of CMV antigens was confirmed in vitro for three chains (all CMV-associated).

Concerning this clone: Its specificity is not known.

This sequence originates from a woman aged 25 to 39 in good health and CMV-seronegative. Material: PBMCs. The rearrangement links TRBV14 to TRBJ2-1, with 10 bases that match TRBD2. The CDR3 DNA reads as TGTGCCAGCAGCCGAAAACTAGCGGGGAGGAATGAGCAGTTCTTC. It encodes CASSRKLAGRNEQFF.